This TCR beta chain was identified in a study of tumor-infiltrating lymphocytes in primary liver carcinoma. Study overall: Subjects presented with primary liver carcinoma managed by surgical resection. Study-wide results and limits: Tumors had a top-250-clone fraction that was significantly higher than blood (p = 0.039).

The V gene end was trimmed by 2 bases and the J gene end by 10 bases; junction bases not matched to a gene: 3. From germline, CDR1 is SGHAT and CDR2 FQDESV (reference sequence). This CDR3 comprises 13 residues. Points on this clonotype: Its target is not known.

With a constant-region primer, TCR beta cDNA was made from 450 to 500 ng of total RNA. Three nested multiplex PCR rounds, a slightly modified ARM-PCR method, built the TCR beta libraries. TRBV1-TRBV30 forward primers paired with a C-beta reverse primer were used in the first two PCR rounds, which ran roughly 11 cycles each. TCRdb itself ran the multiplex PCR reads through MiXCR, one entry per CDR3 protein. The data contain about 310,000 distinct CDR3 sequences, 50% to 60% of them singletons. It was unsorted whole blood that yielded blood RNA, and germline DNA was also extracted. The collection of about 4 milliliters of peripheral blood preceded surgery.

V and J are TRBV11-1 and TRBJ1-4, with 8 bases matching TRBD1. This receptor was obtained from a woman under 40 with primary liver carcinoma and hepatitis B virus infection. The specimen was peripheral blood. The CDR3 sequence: CASSLTGTGKLFF. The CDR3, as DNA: TGTGCCAGCAGCTTAACCGGGACAGGAAAACTGTTTTTT.